This is a list of T cell receptor beta chains from one sample in a study of blood T cell repertoires in COVID-19. Profiled with immunoSEQ multiplex PCR; TCRdb holds only in-frame clones, not every one. The sample contains some 70,000 clones, 91% of which appear only once. Sequenced material: peripheral blood. These receptors all come from a human donor in a cohort sampled during active COVID-19. Both conserved end residues are part of each CDR3. D genes are given only for firm matches. A row's size may be missing; if present it is once, few, many or a size class.

d_gene: TRBD2
v_gene: TRBV7-2
j_gene: TRBJ2-5
abundance: NA
CDR3aa: CASSLGAGTSGQETQYF
CDR3nt: TGTGCCAGCAGCTTAGGAGCCGGGACTAGCGGCCAAGAGACCCAGTACTTC

d_gene: TRBD2
v_gene: TRBV5-1
j_gene: TRBJ2-1
abundance: NA
CDR3aa: CASSLDAGGLVDEQFF
CDR3nt: TGCGCCAGCAGCTTGGATGCGGGGGGCTTGGTCGATGAGCAGTTCTTC

d_gene: NA
v_gene: TRBV4-2
j_gene: TRBJ2-2
abundance: NA
CDR3aa: CASTGGRGTGELFF
CDR3nt: TGTGCCAGCACCGGAGGGAGAGGGACCGGGGAGCTGTTTTTT

d_gene: NA
v_gene: TRBV2
j_gene: TRBJ2-5
abundance: NA
CDR3aa: CASSEATGRMETQYF
CDR3nt: TGTGCCAGCAGTGAAGCGACAGGGAGGATGGAGACCCAGTACTTC

d_gene: TRBD2
v_gene: TRBV15
j_gene: TRBJ2-1
abundance: NA
CDR3aa: CATSRGRGEGSVNEQFF
CDR3nt: TGTGCTACCAGCAGAGGACGAGGGGAGGGGAGTGTCAATGAGCAGTTCTTC

d_gene: TRBD1
v_gene: TRBV12-3/TRBV12-4
j_gene: TRBJ1-2
abundance: NA
CDR3aa: CASSDRGYGYTF
CDR3nt: TGTGCCAGCAGTGACAGGGGCTATGGCTACACCTTC

d_gene: NA
v_gene: TRBV19
j_gene: TRBJ2-7
abundance: NA
CDR3aa: CASSITVGFGGEQYF
CDR3nt: TGTGCCAGTAGTATAACCGTGGGGTTTGGAGGCGAGCAGTACTTC

d_gene: TRBD2
v_gene: TRBV19
j_gene: TRBJ2-1
abundance: NA
CDR3aa: CASSRAGTSGNEQFF
CDR3nt: TGTGCCAGTAGTAGGGCCGGGACTAGCGGCAATGAGCAGTTCTTC

d_gene: NA
v_gene: TRBV4-3
j_gene: TRBJ1-6
abundance: NA
CDR3aa: CASSPASGRANSPLHF
CDR3nt: TGCGCCAGCAGCCCCGCTTCTGGCAGGGCGAATTCACCCCTCCACTTT

d_gene: TRBD1
v_gene: TRBV30
j_gene: TRBJ1-5
abundance: few
CDR3aa: CAWRPQGPLNQPQHF
CDR3nt: TGTGCCTGGAGACCACAGGGGCCCCTAAATCAGCCCCAGCATTTT

d_gene: TRBD1
v_gene: TRBV19
j_gene: TRBJ2-1
abundance: NA
CDR3aa: CASSRIGTGVYNEQFF
CDR3nt: TGTGCCAGTAGTAGAATTGGGACAGGGGTGTACAATGAGCAGTTCTTC

d_gene: TRBD2
v_gene: TRBV5-6
j_gene: TRBJ2-1
abundance: NA
CDR3aa: CASSLSGTSGVYEQFF
CDR3nt: TGTGCCAGCAGCTTGTCCGGGACTAGCGGGGTTTATGAGCAGTTCTTC

d_gene: NA
v_gene: TRBV11-2
j_gene: TRBJ2-1
abundance: NA
CDR3aa: CASSLTGSNEQFF
CDR3nt: TGTGCCAGCAGCTTGACGGGTTCAAATGAGCAGTTCTTC

d_gene: NA
v_gene: TRBV9
j_gene: TRBJ2-1
abundance: NA
CDR3aa: CASSVDFVAGFNEQFF
CDR3nt: TGTGCCAGCAGCGTAGATTTCGTTGCAGGTTTCAATGAGCAGTTCTTC

d_gene: NA
v_gene: TRBV6-8
j_gene: TRBJ1-6
abundance: NA
CDR3aa: CASSAPATGYNSPLHF
CDR3nt: TGTGCCAGCAGCGCCCCCGCGACAGGATACAATTCACCCCTCCACTTT

d_gene: NA
v_gene: TRBV11-2
j_gene: TRBJ1-2
abundance: NA
CDR3aa: CASSLLPQGTKSGYTF
CDR3nt: TGTGCCAGCAGCCTCCTCCCCCAGGGGACCAAGAGTGGCTACACCTTC

d_gene: TRBD2
v_gene: TRBV4-2
j_gene: TRBJ2-2
abundance: NA
CDR3aa: CASSQGLLAANTGELFF
CDR3nt: TGTGCCAGCAGCCAAGGGTTACTAGCGGCGAACACCGGGGAGCTGTTTTTT

d_gene: TRBD2
v_gene: TRBV6-5
j_gene: TRBJ2-1
abundance: NA
CDR3aa: CASRNGGLPLNEQFF
CDR3nt: TGTGCCAGCAGAAACGGGGGACTACCTCTCAATGAGCAGTTCTTC

d_gene: NA
v_gene: TRBV5-6
j_gene: TRBJ2-1
abundance: NA
CDR3aa: CASSYSNEQFF
CDR3nt: TGTGCCAGCAGCTACTCCAATGAGCAGTTCTTC

d_gene: NA
v_gene: TRBV5-4
j_gene: TRBJ2-3
abundance: NA
CDR3aa: CASSLIQGGDTDTQYF
CDR3nt: TGTGCCAGCAGCTTGATCCAGGGTGGGGACACAGATACGCAGTATTTT

d_gene: TRBD1
v_gene: TRBV29-1
j_gene: TRBJ1-4
abundance: NA
CDR3aa: CSVTGGYEKLFF
CDR3nt: TGCAGCGTGACAGGGGGCTATGAAAAACTGTTTTTT

d_gene: NA
v_gene: TRBV6-5
j_gene: TRBJ1-2
abundance: NA
CDR3aa: CASRRGGDYGYTF
CDR3nt: TGTGCCAGCAGGCGGGGCGGCGACTATGGCTACACCTTC

d_gene: NA
v_gene: TRBV13
j_gene: TRBJ1-6
abundance: NA
CDR3aa: CASSLGQAAYNSPLHF
CDR3nt: TGTGCCAGCAGCTTAGGCCAGGCCGCCTATAATTCACCCCTCCACTTT

d_gene: NA
v_gene: TRBV7-6
j_gene: TRBJ1-2
abundance: NA
CDR3aa: CASSLFGESGAGYTF
CDR3nt: TGTGCCAGCAGCTTATTCGGCGAATCTGGGGCTGGCTACACCTTC

d_gene: NA
v_gene: TRBV9
j_gene: TRBJ1-1
abundance: few
CDR3aa: CASSADPDRNTEAFF
CDR3nt: TGTGCCAGCAGCGCCGACCCGGACAGGAACACTGAAGCTTTCTTT

d_gene: NA
v_gene: TRBV25-1
j_gene: TRBJ1-6
abundance: NA
CDR3aa: CATKPEGSSLHF
CDR3nt: TGTGCCACCAAACCCGAGGGTTCGTCCCTCCACTTT

d_gene: TRBD1
v_gene: TRBV2
j_gene: TRBJ1-1
abundance: NA
CDR3aa: CASKSGQGGTEAFF
CDR3nt: TGTGCCAGCAAGTCGGGACAGGGCGGCACTGAAGCTTTCTTT

d_gene: NA
v_gene: TRBV5-1
j_gene: TRBJ1-1
abundance: NA
CDR3aa: CASSQGPTNTEAFF
CDR3nt: TGCGCCAGCTCACAGGGACCAACGAACACTGAAGCTTTCTTT

d_gene: TRBD2
v_gene: TRBV7-8
j_gene: TRBJ2-7
abundance: NA
CDR3aa: CASSWTSVDEQYF
CDR3nt: TGTGCCAGCAGCTGGACTAGCGTAGACGAGCAGTACTTC

d_gene: NA
v_gene: TRBV19
j_gene: TRBJ2-1
abundance: NA
CDR3aa: CASSIGTQNYNEQFF
CDR3nt: TGTGCCAGTAGTATAGGGACACAAAACTACAATGAGCAGTTCTTC

d_gene: TRBD1
v_gene: TRBV11-1
j_gene: TRBJ2-2
abundance: NA
CDR3aa: CASSSTGGGTGELFF
CDR3nt: TGTGCCAGCAGCTCGACAGGGGGCGGCACCGGGGAGCTGTTTTTT

d_gene: NA
v_gene: TRBV15
j_gene: TRBJ1-5
abundance: NA
CDR3aa: CATSRDSSTGVGNQPQHF
CDR3nt: TGTGCCACCAGCAGAGATTCGTCGACGGGGGTGGGCAATCAGCCCCAGCATTTT

d_gene: NA
v_gene: TRBV13
j_gene: TRBJ2-7
abundance: NA
CDR3aa: CASSTNPAGAYEQYF
CDR3nt: TGTGCCAGCAGTACAAACCCCGCAGGGGCCTACGAGCAGTACTTC

d_gene: NA
v_gene: TRBV2
j_gene: TRBJ1-6
abundance: few
CDR3aa: CASRAGANNSPLHF
CDR3nt: TGTGCCAGCAGGGCAGGGGCTAATAATTCACCCCTCCACTTT

d_gene: NA
v_gene: TRBV6-2/TRBV6-3
j_gene: TRBJ2-3
abundance: NA
CDR3aa: CASSYVGGPTDTQYF
CDR3nt: TGTGCCAGCAGTTACGTAGGGGGACCCACAGATACGCAGTATTTT

d_gene: NA
v_gene: TRBV7-2
j_gene: TRBJ2-7
abundance: NA
CDR3aa: CASSLASGGRLYEQYF
CDR3nt: TGTGCCAGCAGCTTAGCTTCTGGGGGCCGGCTTTACGAGCAGTACTTC

d_gene: NA
v_gene: TRBV5-1
j_gene: TRBJ1-1
abundance: NA
CDR3aa: CASSRTENTEAFF
CDR3nt: TGCGCCAGCAGCAGAACAGAGAACACTGAAGCTTTCTTT

d_gene: TRBD2
v_gene: TRBV2
j_gene: TRBJ2-3
abundance: NA
CDR3aa: CASRATSDRTDTQYF
CDR3nt: TGTGCCAGCAGAGCCACTAGCGACCGCACAGATACGCAGTATTTT